Below, 29 T cell receptor beta chains from the same sample are listed, as sequenced in a study of T cell responses to AZD1222 COVID-19 vaccine. Sequenced by immunoSEQ multiplex PCR; TCRdb stores in-frame clones only, minus some. The table shows 75,000 to 100,000 clones, with about 89% occurring only once. Sample: peripheral blood, taken on day 0 of AZD1222 vaccination. The receptors shown here come from an adult in good health.

This clone was observed once. DNA of the CDR3: TGTGCCAGTAGTACCCCCCTCGGACAAGCTAACTATGGCTACACCTTC. This translates into CASSTPLGQANYGYTF. The rearrangement links TRBV19 to TRBJ1-2; a weak D match, TRBD1 (5 bases). The CDR3 extends over 16 amino acids. Germline V lookup: CDR1 LNHDA, CDR2 SQIVND (reference sequence). The V gene lost 4 bases and the J gene lost 0 bases, with 15 bases spanning the gap.

V and J are TRBV12-3 or TRBV12-4 and TRBJ1-2; no clear D. The CDR3 is made up of 13 amino acids. V was trimmed by 2 bases and J by 5 bases, leaving 9 bases between them. The DNA for the CDR3 is TGTGCCAGCAGTTTACAAGCGTTTTATGGCTACACCTTC. Amino acid sequence: CASSLQAFYGYTF.

The rearrangement links TRBV16 to TRBJ1-1; 9 bases fit TRBD1. Germline trimming cut 6 bases from V and 1 base from J; bases unmatched to any gene: 6. The CDR3 runs to 15 residues. Germline V gene sequence: CDR1 KGHSY, CDR2 FQNENV. CDR3 DNA: TGTGCCAGCAGTCACAGGGGGCAAGGGAACACTGAAGCTTTCTTT. Protein sequence: CASSHRGQGNTEAFF. Full variable domain (remainder filled in from reference TRBV16 and TRBJ1-1): GEEVAQTPKHLVRGEGQKAKLYCAPIKGHSYVFWYQQVLKNEFKFLISFQNENVFDETGMPKERFSAKCLPNSPCSLEIQATKLEDSAVYFCASSHRGQGNTEAFFGQGTRLTVV.

Here the CDR3 DNA reads TGTGCCAGCAGTTACTCCCTCTCCGGAAATCAGCCCCAGCATTTT. Residues: CASSYSLSGNQPQHF. This chain links TRBV6-5 with TRBJ1-5; D unresolved. The germline gives CDR1 MNHEY, CDR2 SVGAGI. Trimming took off 0 bases at V and 4 bases at J, with 10 bases between the two ends. The CDR3 is 15 residues long.

This clone was detected only a few times. The V and J genes are TRBV7-9 and TRBJ2-1, with TRBD2 matching 11 bases. Germline trimming cut 5 bases from V and 4 bases from J; bases unmatched to any gene: 7. This CDR3 contains 16 residues. The germline gives CDR1 SEHNR, CDR2 FQNEAQ (reference sequence). In DNA form, the CDR3 reads TGTGCCAGCAGCCCGCCGGGACTAGCGGAATACAATGAGCAGTTCTTC. This translates into CASSPPGLAEYNEQFF.

The rearrangement uses TRBV28 and TRBJ2-7; 7 bases agree with TRBD1. Germline V gives CDR1 MDHEN, CDR2 SYDVKM. J gave up 1 base and V 4 bases, and 7 bases lay outside the gene matches. The CDR3 runs to 15 residues. The CDR3 region is CASSSRDSPSYEQYF. Here the CDR3 DNA reads TGTGCCAGCAGTTCCCGGGACAGCCCGTCCTACGAGCAGTACTTC. Complete variable domain (other parts from reference TRBV28 and TRBJ2-7): DVKVTQSSRYLVKRTGEKVFLECVQDMDHENMFWYRQDPGLGLRLIYFSYDVKMKEKGDIPEGYSVSREKKERFSLILESASTNQTSMYLCASSSRDSPSYEQYFGPGTRLTVT.

V gene TRBV18 combines with J gene TRBJ1-5; maybe TRBD1 (5 bases). CDR3 length: 18 amino acids. Trimming took off 2 bases at V and 2 bases at J, with 19 bases between the two ends. CDR1 is KGHSH, CDR2 LQKENI, per germline. CDR3 nucleotide sequence: TGTGCCAGCTCACCAACAGGCCCCTTGGAGAGGGGCAATCAGCCCCAGCATTTT. It specifies CASSPTGPLERGNQPQHF.

This rearrangement joins TRBV6-1 to TRBJ1-5; a weak D match, TRBD1 (6 bases). Trimming cost V 3 bases and J 0 bases, with 12 bases left between them. Germline lookup yields CDR1 MNHNS and CDR2 SASEGT. The CDR3 is made up of 16 amino acids. The CDR3 loop is CASSDAGAHSNQPQHF. CDR3 bases: TGTGCCAGCAGTGATGCGGGGGCGCATAGCAATCAGCCCCAGCATTTT.

The J gene is TRBJ2-2, the V gene TRBV5-4; 9 nucleotides agree with TRBD2. V was pared by 0 bases and J by 7 bases, with 7 bases of the junction left unmatched. From germline, CDR1 is SGHNT and CDR2 YYREEE (reference sequence). This CDR3 is built from 16 residues. CDR3 coding DNA: TGTGCCAGCAGCTTGGCCGGCGGGAGGGCCGTCGGGGAGCTGTTTTTT. This gives the protein CASSLAGGRAVGELFF.

This clone was recorded once. The chain carries TRBV5-3 and TRBJ2-1; D not certain. TRBV5-3 is annotated as an ORF whose role is uncertain. CDR3 length: 10 amino acids. V dropped 3 bases and J dropped 8 bases, with 3 bases sitting between them. The CDR3 sequence is CARSSDEQFF. The CDR3 DNA follows: TGTGCCAGAAGCTCGGATGAGCAGTTCTTC.

The rearrangement joins TRBV29-1 to TRBJ1-3; D is uncertain. Trimming stripped 7 bases from V and 0 bases from J, with 7 bases between. Germline V gene sequence: CDR1 SQVTM, CDR2 ANQGSEA. The CDR3 consists of 12 residues. The CDR3 sequence is CSAGDSGNTIYF. CDR3 coding DNA: TGCAGCGCCGGGGACTCTGGAAACACCATATATTTT. Drawing the rest from reference TRBV29-1 and TRBJ1-3, the complete variable domain is SAVISQKPSRDICQRGTSLTIQCQVDSQVTMMFWYRQQPGQSLTLIATANQGSEATYESGFVIDKFPISRPNLTFSTLTVSNMSPEDSSIYLCSAGDSGNTIYFGEGSWLTVV.

The chain uses TRBV24-1 and TRBJ2-1, with 8 bases that match TRBD2. V was pared by 2 bases and J by 2 bases, with 7 bases of the junction left unmatched. CDR1 is KGHDR, CDR2 SFDVKD, per germline. CDR3 length: 17 amino acids. The CDR3 DNA is TGTGCCACCAGTGATTGGGGCTCGGGGGGGCCCTACAATGAGCAGTTCTTC. It translates to CATSDWGSGGPYNEQFF.

CDR3 bases: TGTGCCAGTAGGGGCATAGGGACAGGGGGTTGGAACACCGGGGAGCTGTTTTTT. It encodes CASRGIGTGGWNTGELFF. The chain links TRBV19 to TRBJ2-2; 11 bases fit TRBD1. The V and J ends lost 6 bases and 1 base, in that order; junction bases with no gene match: 10. From germline, CDR1 is LNHDA and CDR2 SQIVND (reference sequence). The CDR3 is 18 amino acids.

This CDR3 is CASSRDRDPDGSQPQHF. CDR3 nucleotides: TGTGCCAGCAGTCGTGACAGGGACCCTGACGGTTCTCAGCCCCAGCATTTT. The chain uses TRBV6-6 and TRBJ1-5; 7 bases match TRBD1. V lost 5 bases to trimming and J lost 6 bases; unmatched junction nucleotides: 16. The CDR3 has 17 residues. The germline CDR1 and CDR2 sequences are MNHNY and SVGAGI (reference sequence).

The chain links TRBV5-1 to TRBJ2-1, with TRBD2 matching 10 bases. The length of the CDR3 is 16 residues. The V segment lost 4 bases and the J segment 3 bases; nucleotides outside the gene matches: 7. From germline, CDR1 is SGHRS and CDR2 YFSETQ. The chain's CDR3 is CASSPIAGGNYNEQFF. As DNA, the CDR3 is TGCGCCAGCAGCCCTATAGCGGGGGGCAACTACAATGAGCAGTTCTTC.

The V gene is TRBV7-9, the J gene TRBJ2-5, with D maybe TRBD1 (6 bases). CDR1 is SEHNR, CDR2 FQNEAQ, per germline (reference sequence). Trimming removed 2 bases at V and 5 bases at J, with 15 bases between. The CDR3 consists of 15 residues. CDR3 residues: CASSLRPQGEETQYF. CDR3 coding DNA: TGTGCCAGCAGCTTACGACCACAGGGAGAGGAGACCCAGTACTTC.

The chain uses TRBV3-1 (or the pseudogene TRBV3-2) and TRBJ2-5, with TRBD1 matching 8 bases. The trim removed 4 bases at V and 2 bases at J, leaving 6 bases unmatched. Germline-derived CDR1 and CDR2 are LGHDT and YNNKEL (reference sequence). The CDR3 runs to 15 residues. In DNA form, the CDR3 reads TGTGCCAGCAGCCTCTCCGGGACAGGACAAGAGACCCAGTACTTC. Translating gives CASSLSGTGQETQYF.

About this clone: Other DNA sequences within the sample encode an identical CDR3. This chain links TRBV5-1 with TRBJ2-1; TRBD2 matches 11 bases. CDR1 and CDR2 (germline): SGHRS, YFSETQ. The trim removed 0 bases at V and 9 bases at J, leaving 5 bases unmatched. The CDR3 is 15 residues long. This CDR3 is CASSLVLAGGGEQFF. DNA of the CDR3: TGCGCCAGCAGCTTGGTCCTAGCGGGAGGCGGTGAGCAGTTCTTC.

V usage is TRBV19 and J usage is TRBJ1-5, with D maybe TRBD1 (5 bases). V dropped 3 bases and J dropped 7 bases, with 10 bases sitting between them. CDR3 length equals 13 residues. Germline V gives CDR1 LNHDA, CDR2 SQIVND (reference sequence). The CDR3 sequence is CASSMGQSQPQHF. Here the CDR3 DNA reads TGTGCCAGTAGTATGGGGCAGTCCCAGCCCCAGCATTTT.

The chain recombines TRBV6-5 with TRBJ2-2, with 9 bases identical to TRBD1. The CDR3 extends over 15 amino acids. The trim removed 10 bases at V and 4 bases at J, leaving 10 bases unmatched. CDR1 MNHEY and CDR2 SVGAGI come from the germline V gene. CDR3 bases: TGTGCCACCCAACCCCCGGACAGGGGCACCGGGGAGCTGTTTTTT. Translating it yields CATQPPDRGTGELFF.

This clone was recorded only once. The V call is TRBV10-3, the J call TRBJ2-7; tentative D call: TRBD2 (6 bases). V was clipped by 6 bases and J by 4 bases, with 25 bases between them. The CDR3 contains 17 residues. CDR1 and CDR2 (germline): ENHRY, SYGVKD. CDR3 residues: CAIRETLAEPDKYEQYF. The CDR3 DNA sequence: TGTGCCATCAGGGAGACCTTAGCGGAGCCAGACAAATACGAGCAGTACTTC.

The rearrangement joins TRBV19 to TRBJ1-1; D might be TRBD1 (5 bases). V lost 8 bases and J lost 10, with 14 bases in between. CDR1 and CDR2 from the germline V gene are LNHDA and SQIVND (reference sequence). The CDR3 has 11 residues. CDR3 nucleotides: TGTGCCAGTGGGGCCGCTGCGGGAGCTTTCTTT. Protein: CASGAAAGAFF.

This clone has just a few counts. This chain joins TRBV15 and TRBJ1-2; 7 bases line up with TRBD1. V lost 1 base, J lost 8 bases, and 7 bases stayed unmatched. Germline V gives CDR1 LNHNV, CDR2 YYDKDF (reference sequence). This CDR3 contains 14 residues. CDR3 nucleotides: TGTGCCACCAGCAGAGGACAGGGAGGCGGGGGCTACACCTTC. Translation gives CATSRGQGGGGYTF.

This clone was counted once. The rearrangement links TRBV6-1 to TRBJ2-4; D may be TRBD1 (6 bases). The CDR3 consists of 16 residues. The germline CDR1 and CDR2 sequences are MNHNS and SASEGT. V was trimmed by 2 bases and J by 0 bases, leaving 11 bases between them. The CDR3 spells CASSERTVLAKNIQYF. As DNA, the CDR3 is TGTGCCAGCAGTGAAAGGACAGTTCTAGCCAAAAACATTCAGTACTTC.

The CDR3: CASSLLGGGSNNEQFF. CDR3 bases: TGTGCCAGCAGCTTATTGGGGGGCGGTTCAAACAATGAGCAGTTCTTC. V gene TRBV7-3 combines with J gene TRBJ2-1, with D perhaps given as TRBD1 or TRBD2 (6 bases each). This CDR3 comprises 16 residues. V lost 2 bases to trimming and J lost 5 bases, with 16 bases between them. Germline assignment: CDR1 SGHTA and CDR2 FQGTGA. The whole variable domain, remainder taken from reference TRBV7-3 and TRBJ2-1, is GAGVSQTPSNKVTEKGKYVELRCDPISGHTALYWYRQSLGQGPEFLIYFQGTGAADDSGLPNDRFFAVRPEGSVSTLKIQRTERGDSAVYLCASSLLGGGSNNEQFFGPGTRLTVL.

The rearrangement joins TRBV7-2 to TRBJ1-2, with unresolved D. With 5 bases removed from V and 4 bases from J, the gap between germline ends came to 11 bases. CDR3 length equals 13 residues. Germline V gene data show CDR1 as SGHTA and CDR2 as FQGNSA. Here the CDR3 DNA reads TGTGCCAGCAGCCAATATTTGAGCTATGGCTACACCTTC. Its protein is CASSQYLSYGYTF.

Note on this clone: At one of its ends the junction is not consistent with the germline gene, which may arise from a read error. The chain employs TRBV7-3 and TRBJ2-7; a possible D gene is TRBD1 (6 bases). The CDR3 length is 14 residues. CDR1 is SGHTA, CDR2 FQGTGA, per germline. CDR3 protein: CASSLTGSQGKQYF. The CDR3 nucleotides are TGTGCCAGCAGCCTAACAGGTTCACAGGGAAAGCAGTACTTC. Full variable domain (rest looked up from reference TRBV7-3 and TRBJ2-7): GAGVSQTPSNKVTEKGKYVELRCDPISGHTALYWYRQSLGQGPEFLIYFQGTGAADDSGLPNDRFFAVRPEGSVSTLKIQRTERGDSAVYLCASSLTGSQGKQYFGPGTRLTVT.

The chain combines TRBV5-1 with TRBJ1-6, with D possibly being TRBD1 (6 bases). The germline V and J ends were trimmed by 6 bases and 6 bases, with 16 bases remaining between them. The CDR3 length is 15 residues. Germline V gene data show CDR1 as SGHRS and CDR2 as YFSETQ. CDR3 region: CASTAAGTLNSPLHF. The CDR3 coding sequence is TGCGCCAGCACGGCGGCCGGGACACTTAATTCACCCCTCCACTTT.

The V and J genes are TRBV4-3 and TRBJ2-1; D unclear. Germline V lookup: CDR1 LGHNA, CDR2 YSLEER. This CDR3 region has 17 residues. V gave up 4 bases and J gave up 0 bases, with 16 bases separating them. The CDR3 sequence: CASSPRVATASYNEQFF. Written as DNA, the CDR3 is TGCGCCAGCAGCCCAAGAGTGGCGACCGCCTCCTACAATGAGCAGTTCTTC.